This entry describes one T cell receptor (beta chain). This entry is derived from a study of T cell changes during pregnancy in multiple sclerosis. The table came from immunoSEQ multiplex PCR; TCRdb's copy has only in-frame clones and leaves some out. The profile shows roughly 40,000 clones, roughly nine tenths of them singletons. The CDR3 contains 14 residues. Trimming shortened V by 2 bases and J by 0 bases, and 8 bases separated the two germline ends. Germline V CDR1 and CDR2: SGHNT, YYREEE (reference sequence). The rearrangement links TRBV5-4 to TRBJ1-1; D gene ambiguous. This clonotype was sampled from a female donor with multiple sclerosis, enrolled in a pregnancy study. The sample was CD8+ T cells from peripheral blood mononuclear cells, taken in the first trimester of pregnancy. CDR3 residues: CASSFTTMNTEAFF. Written as DNA, the CDR3 is TGTGCCAGCAGCTTTACTACAATGAACACTGAAGCTTTCTTT.